These 23 T cell receptor beta chains were all obtained from the same sample, sequenced in a study of blood T cell repertoires in COVID-19. Repertoires were generated with immunoSEQ multiplex PCR, while TCRdb's copy carries only in-frame clones and drops some. The sample contains about 110,000 clones, 85% to 90% of which appear only once. Sequenced input: peripheral blood. These receptors all come from a human donor in a cohort sampled during active COVID-19.

The chain is built from TRBV6-5 and TRBJ2-7; D unresolved. CDR1 is MNHEY, CDR2 SVGAGI, per germline. V lost 5 bases and J 1 base, leaving 6 bases between the germline ends. The length of the CDR3 is 12 residues. Written as DNA, the CDR3 is TGTGCCAGCAGTCCCCAGTCCTACGAGCAGTACTTC. This translates into CASSPQSYEQYF.

J is TRBJ1-2 and V is TRBV28; the D gene is possibly TRBD1 (6 bases). Germline assignment: CDR1 MDHEN and CDR2 SYDVKM. The CDR3 contains 17 residues. V was shortened by 5 bases and J by 4 bases, with 23 bases between the two germline ends. CDR3 sequence: CASSESLGAGVFYGYTF. DNA of the CDR3: TGTGCCAGCAGTGAATCTCTCGGGGCAGGGGTTTTCTATGGCTACACCTTC.

The CDR3 nucleotides are TGCGCCAGCAGCCAGACGGGACAGCGGCAGTACTTC. Protein sequence: CASSQTGQRQYF. This chain uses TRBV4-1 with TRBJ2-7; 7 bases are a match to TRBD1. This CDR3 has 12 amino acids. With V trimmed by 3 bases and J by 9 bases, 5 bases remained unmatched. The germline V gene has CDR1 MGHRA and CDR2 YSYEKL.

The chain employs TRBV3-1 (or the pseudogene TRBV3-2) and TRBJ2-1; TRBD1 matches 9 bases. Looked up from germline, CDR1 is LGHDT and CDR2 is YNNKEL (reference sequence). This CDR3 has 15 amino acids. V was clipped by 6 bases and J by 9 bases; unmatched bases: 12. The CDR3 loop is CASSPPRTGEIEQFF. The CDR3, as DNA: TGTGCCAGCAGTCCTCCCCGGACAGGGGAAATTGAGCAGTTCTTC.

The gene calls are TRBV24-1 and TRBJ2-3, with 9 nucleotides matching TRBD2. CDR3 size: 15 residues. Germline loops: CDR1 KGHDR, CDR2 SFDVKD. V lost 8 bases and J lost 4; bases outside the gene matches: 9. This CDR3 is CATTGRAGGSDTQYF. The CDR3 bases are TGTGCCACCACTGGACGAGCGGGGGGTTCAGATACGCAGTATTTT.

The chain has TRBV5-4 and TRBJ1-1, with 8 bases that match TRBD1. The CDR3 extends over 14 amino acids. V gave up 4 bases and J gave up 3 bases; unmatched junction bases: 5. Germline-derived CDR1 and CDR2 are SGHNT and YYREEE (reference sequence). The DNA of the CDR3 is TGTGCCAGCAGCACAACAGGGGGAGACACTGAAGCTTTCTTT. As protein: CASSTTGGDTEAFF.

The V and J genes are TRBV27 and TRBJ2-7; perhaps TRBD1 as D (6 bases). Germline CDR1 is MNHEY and CDR2 is SMNVEV (reference sequence). V lost 3 bases to trimming and J lost 3 bases, with 9 bases between them. The CDR3 runs 13 residues. The CDR3 is CASSLRGGYEQYF. In DNA form, the CDR3 reads TGTGCCAGCAGTTTGAGAGGGGGCTACGAGCAGTACTTC.

This chain uses TRBV11-2 with TRBJ2-2, with TRBD2 as a possible D gene (6 bases). V was shortened by 1 base and J by 4 bases, with 10 bases between the two germline ends. Germline assignment: CDR1 SGHAT and CDR2 FQNNGV. The length of the CDR3 is 15 residues. CDR3 in DNA: TGTGCCAGCAGCTTAGGTGCGGGACCCACCGGGGAGCTGTTTTTT. This encodes CASSLGAGPTGELFF.

The chain employs TRBV5-6 and TRBJ2-6; D possibly corresponds to TRBD2 (6 bases). The CDR3 has 19 amino acids. V was cut by 2 bases and J by 4 bases, with 22 bases left in between. The germline gives CDR1 SGHDT, CDR2 YYEEEE. DNA of the CDR3: TGTGCCAGCAGCTTTGACCGGGGGAAAGGGTTGAGAGGGGCCAACGTCCTGACTTTC. The encoded protein is CASSFDRGKGLRGANVLTF.

The V call is TRBV9, the J call TRBJ2-1; weak D call: TRBD2 (6 bases). Germline V gene lookup returns CDR1 SGDLS and CDR2 YYNGEE. CDR3 length: 13 amino acids. V was shortened by 6 bases and J by 4 bases, with 11 bases between the two germline ends. CDR3 loop: CASTPGGYNEQFF. The CDR3 DNA reads as TGTGCCAGCACCCCCGGGGGTTACAATGAGCAGTTCTTC.

The chain links TRBV13 to TRBJ1-2; weak D call: TRBD1 (6 bases). CDR3 length equals 14 residues. Deletions cut 2 bases from V and 4 bases from J, with 11 bases between. Germline V gives CDR1 PRHDT, CDR2 FYEKMQ (reference sequence). The CDR3 region has the DNA TGTGCCAGCAGCTTAAGGGACACCTTCTATGGCTACACCTTC. It specifies CASSLRDTFYGYTF.

V is TRBV6-5 and J is TRBJ2-3; maybe TRBD2 (5 bases). V was cut by 6 bases and J by 4 bases, with 17 bases left in between. From germline, CDR1 is MNHEY and CDR2 SVGAGI. The CDR3 has 15 amino acids. CDR3 bases: TGTGCCAGCAGCCCCCCTGAGGGTAGTCCAGATACGCAGTATTTT. This translates into CASSPPEGSPDTQYF.

The V gene is TRBV6-5, the J gene TRBJ2-3; 9 bases fit TRBD2. Looked up from germline, CDR1 is MNHEY and CDR2 is SVGAGI. The CDR3 sequence is 15 residues long. Trimming removed 2 bases from V and 2 bases from J; junction bases left unmatched: 2. In DNA, the CDR3 is TGTGCCAGCAGTTACGGCGGGGGGGCCACAGATACGCAGTATTTT. Amino acids: CASSYGGGATDTQYF.

There are many counts of this clone. V usage is TRBV10-3 and J usage is TRBJ1-1, with D maybe TRBD1 (6 bases). The CDR3 sequence is 13 residues long. The germline gives CDR1 ENHRY, CDR2 SYGVKD. Trimming took 11 bases from V and 4 from J, leaving 17 bases between them. The DNA of the CDR3 is TGTGCCGTCGGGGGGCTGTACGGCACTGAAGCTTTCTTT. This translates into CAVGGLYGTEAFF.

The chain links TRBV18 to TRBJ2-3; TRBD2 matches 10 bases. CDR3 length: 15 amino acids. The V gene end was trimmed by 8 bases and the J gene end by 4 bases; junction bases not matched to a gene: 9. From germline, CDR1 is KGHSH and CDR2 LQKENI. CDR3 amino acids: CASDPLAGGADTQYF. CDR3 DNA sequence: TGTGCCAGCGACCCCTTAGCGGGAGGTGCAGATACGCAGTATTTT.

This clone is a singleton in its sample. The rearrangement links TRBV7-2 to TRBJ2-7, with a weak D call TRBD2 (6 bases). The CDR3 extends over 14 amino acids. The V end lost 5 bases, the J end lost 3 bases, and 14 bases lay between the germline ends. Per germline, CDR1 SGHTA and CDR2 FQGNSA. The CDR3 reads CASSPRAGYYEQYF. CDR3 DNA sequence: TGTGCCAGCAGCCCACGGGCGGGGTACTACGAGCAGTACTTC.

The V gene is TRBV28, the J gene TRBJ1-5; 9 nucleotides line up with TRBD1. Looked up from germline, CDR1 is MDHEN and CDR2 is SYDVKM. V dropped 6 bases and J dropped 5; count of bases not matched to a gene: 5. This CDR3 is 14 amino acids long. Written as DNA, the CDR3 is TGTGCCAGCAGCCTAAGACAGGGGGATCAGCCCCAGCATTTT. This gives the protein CASSLRQGDQPQHF.

The chain couples TRBV28 to TRBJ2-1; TRBD2 aligns across 11 bases. Germline CDR1 reads MDHEN; CDR2 reads SYDVKM. After removal of 6 bases from V and 2 bases from J, the junction contained 9 bases not matched to a gene. The CDR3 loop spans 17 amino acids. CDR3 sequence (DNA): TGTGCCAGCAGCCGAAACCTGGGACTAGCGGCCTACAATGAGCAGTTCTTC. This codes for CASSRNLGLAAYNEQFF.

The V call is TRBV4-2, the J call TRBJ2-3; D is perhaps TRBD2 (7 bases). This CDR3 comprises 16 residues. The germline V and J ends were trimmed by 5 bases and 1 base, with 16 bases remaining between them. The germline V gene encodes CDR1 LGHNA and CDR2 YNFKEQ. CDR3 region: CASSGDGGHRTDTQYF. The DNA for the CDR3 is TGTGCCAGCAGCGGGGACGGGGGGCATCGCACAGATACGCAGTATTTT.

J is TRBJ1-1 and V is TRBV15; the D is unclear. CDR3 size: 13 residues. Germline values: CDR1 LNHNV, CDR2 YYDKDF (reference sequence). V lost 5 bases, J lost 5 bases, and 12 bases lay in between. The CDR3 DNA sequence: TGTGCCACCAGCCTCGGGGTAGGGACTGAAGCTTTCTTT. This sequence encodes CATSLGVGTEAFF.

The CDR3 spells CATRTSGTYEQYF. Written as DNA, the CDR3 is TGTGCCACCAGGACTAGCGGGACTTACGAGCAGTACTTC. The chain carries TRBV25-1 and TRBJ2-7, with 12 bases identical to TRBD2. In germline, CDR1 is MGHDK, CDR2 SYGVNS. The CDR3 extends over 13 amino acids. The V gene end was trimmed by 10 bases and the J gene end by 4 bases; junction bases not matched to a gene: 5.

The chain couples TRBV5-8 to TRBJ2-7, with D hard to call. The CDR3 covers 12 residues. Trimming left V 2 bases short and J 0 bases short, with 3 bases between. Germline lookup yields CDR1 SGHTS and CDR2 YDEGEE. DNA of the CDR3: TGTGCCAGCAGCTTTAGCTCCTACGAGCAGTACTTC. Translating gives CASSFSSYEQYF. The whole variable domain, filled in from reference TRBV5-8 and TRBJ2-7, reads EAGVTQSPTHLIKTRGQQATLRCSPISGHTSVYWYQQALGLGLQFLLWYDEGEERNRGNFPPRFSGRQFPNYSSELNVNALELEDSALYLCASSFSSYEQYFGPGTRLTVT.

The CDR3 is CASSVQPKSSGDTQYF. CDR3 bases: TGTGCCAGCAGCGTCCAGCCCAAATCGTCGGGAGATACGCAGTATTTT. The chain carries TRBV9 and TRBJ2-3; the D is unclear. CDR3 length equals 16 residues. Germline V lookup: CDR1 SGDLS, CDR2 YYNGEE. V lost 2 bases, J lost 5 bases, and 18 bases lay in between.